These T cell receptor beta chains were read from a single sample in a study of blood T cells in healthy people across ages. TCRdb re-derived calls from the 5' RACE reads in MiXCR, one entry per CDR3 protein. The table includes 380,000 or so distinct CDR3 sequences, roughly half detected once. Material for sequencing was blood. All receptors come from a man aged 55 to 69 in good health. The CDR3 runs from the conserved cysteine through the conserved F or W. The D gene is left open where the match is weak. Size values are once, few and many counts, or a class for expanded clones, and some rows have none.

>.|TRBV27|TRBD2|TRBJ2-1
TGTGCCAGCAGTTTGAGTAGCGGGAGGGCCCATGAGCAGTTCTTC
CASSLSSGRAHEQFF
>once|TRBV4-3|TRBD2|TRBJ2-3
TGCGCCAGCAGCCATGGGACTAGCGACAGTAGCACAGATACGCAGTATTTT
CASSHGTSDSSTDTQYF
>.|TRBV27|.|TRBJ2-6
TGTGCCAGCAGTGCAAAGCCCCGCGCTGGGGCCGACGTCCTGACTTTC
CASSAKPRAGADVLTF
>.|TRBV20-1|.|TRBJ1-2
TGCAGTGCTAGAGATCAGGCCAGGCTGAACTATGGCTACACCTTC
CSARDQARLNYGYTF
>.|TRBV3-1|TRBD2|TRBJ2-7
TGTGCCAGCAGCCAGACCAGGACTAGCGGACCCTACGAGCAGTACTTC
CASSQTRTSGPYEQYF
>.|TRBV5-1|.|TRBJ2-7
TGCGCCAGCAGCCTTCAGACAGAGTACGAGCAGTACTTC
CASSLQTEYEQYF
>many|TRBV20-1|TRBD1|TRBJ2-6
TGCAGTGCAGACAGGGGCGCCGGCTCTGGGGCCAACGTCCTGACTTTC
CSADRGAGSGANVLTF
>.|TRBV5-1|TRBD1|TRBJ2-6
TGCGCCAGTTCCGACGGGACAGGGGGCACTGGGGCCAACGTCCTGACTTTC
CASSDGTGGTGANVLTF
>.|TRBV11-3|.|TRBJ2-1
TGTGCCAGCAGCCCCGGTGGGGGGCCCACAGATACGCAGTTCTTC
CASSPGGGPTDTQFF
>.|TRBV2|.|TRBJ1-2
TGTGCCAGCAGTCCAAGCCTCCTGGGGGGTGGTGGCTACACCTTC
CASSPSLLGGGGYTF
>.|TRBV6-2/TRBV6-3|.|TRBJ2-7
TGTGCCAGCAGAGATACTTACGACGAGCAGTACTTC
CASRDTYDEQYF
>.|TRBV7-8|.|TRBJ2-4
TGTGCCAGCAGCTTAACACCGGGACCAGCGAACATTCAGTACTTC
CASSLTPGPANIQYF
>.|TRBV20-1|.|TRBJ2-7
TGCAGTGCTAGAGCGGCGAGCTCCTACGAGCAGTACTTC
CSARAASSYEQYF
>.|TRBV7-2|.|TRBJ1-4
TGTGCCAGCAGCCCAATCGGTGGCGGGACGGTCGGGGATGAAAAACTGTTTTTT
CASSPIGGGTVGDEKLFF
>.|TRBV19|.|TRBJ2-2
TGTGCCAGTAGTATTGCAGCAACCGGGGAGCTGTTTTTT
CASSIAATGELFF
>.|TRBV9|.|TRBJ2-7
TGTGCCAGCAGCGTAGCAGCGACAGCCTACTACGAGCAGTACTTC
CASSVAATAYYEQYF
>.|TRBV29-1|TRBD2|TRBJ2-5
TGCAGCGTTGTCCATAGCGGGGGGCCCCAAGAGACCCAGTACTTC
CSVVHSGGPQETQYF
>.|TRBV3-1|TRBD2|TRBJ2-5
TGTGCCGGCAGCCAAGGGTCATTCGGCGGGGGACCACTCCAAGAGACCCAGTACTTC
CAGSQGSFGGGPLQETQYF
>many|TRBV12-3/TRBV12-4|.|TRBJ1-1
TGTGCCAGCAGTCACAGGGTTTACACTGAAGCTTTCTTT
CASSHRVYTEAFF
>few|TRBV4-1|.|TRBJ2-6
TGCGCCAGCAGCCAAGTGGGAGTAGCTGGGGCCAACGTCCTGACTTTC
CASSQVGVAGANVLTF
>.|TRBV12-3/TRBV12-4|TRBD2|TRBJ2-5
TGTGCCAGCAGCCCGCTAGCGGGGGGCAAAGAGACCCAGTACTTC
CASSPLAGGKETQYF
>.|TRBV7-2|.|TRBJ2-5
TGTGCCAGCAGCTTTCGACAGCAAGAGACCCAGTACTTC
CASSFRQQETQYF
>.|TRBV4-1|TRBD2|TRBJ2-4
TGCGCCAGCAGCCAAGATAAGAATAGCGGGGGGCGTCAGTACTTC
CASSQDKNSGGRQYF
>few|TRBV4-3|TRBD2|TRBJ2-1
TGCGCCAGCAGCCGCGGACTAGCGGGAGAAAATGAGCAGTTCTTC
CASSRGLAGENEQFF
>.|TRBV7-2|.|TRBJ2-2
TGTGCCAGCAGCTTATTAGGCGGGAACACCGGGGAGCTGTTTTTT
CASSLLGGNTGELFF
>.|TRBV7-2|.|TRBJ2-7
TGTGCCAGCAGCCCCACGTTTGGGTCCTACAATGAGCAGTACTTC
CASSPTFGSYNEQYF
>once|TRBV7-9|.|TRBJ2-5
TGTGCCAGCAGGCCGGGACGGACCGACCTCCTGACCCAGTACTTC
CASRPGRTDLLTQYF
>.|TRBV7-2|TRBD1|TRBJ2-5
TGTGCCAGCAGCTCCTTTCCCGGGACAGGGGTAACAGAGACCCAGTACTTC
CASSSFPGTGVTETQYF
>.|TRBV19|TRBD1|TRBJ2-7
TGTGCCAGTAGGGACAGGGGCTTGAACGAGCAGTACTTC
CASRDRGLNEQYF
>many|TRBV20-1|.|TRBJ2-4
TGCAGTGCTAGAGATCACCGGGGAACAGCCAAAAACATTCAGTACTTC
CSARDHRGTAKNIQYF
>.|TRBV5-1|.|TRBJ2-3
TGCGCCAGCAGGTTGACACCTAGCACAGATACGCAGTATTTT
CASRLTPSTDTQYF
>.|TRBV28|.|TRBJ2-1
TGTGCCGGCAGTTTATCGGCCAGGCGAGCCGACGAGCAGTTCTTC
CAGSLSARRADEQFF
>.|TRBV3-1|.|TRBJ1-1
TGTGCCAGCAGCACTCCGACCCAGACTGAAGCTTTCTTT
CASSTPTQTEAFF
>.|TRBV4-2|.|TRBJ1-4
TGTGCCAGCAGCCAAGACAGGGGACTTGGAAAACTGTTTTTT
CASSQDRGLGKLFF
>.|TRBV5-4|.|TRBJ2-7
TGTGCCAGCAGCCTCGAACCAGATAGCTACGAGCAGTACTTC
CASSLEPDSYEQYF
>.|TRBV6-5|TRBD1|TRBJ2-1
TGTGCCAGCAGATATGCGGGACAGGGACCCTACGAGCAGTTCTTC
CASRYAGQGPYEQFF
>.|TRBV7-3|TRBD1|TRBJ2-7
TGTGCCAGCAGTTGGACAGGGAGCAACGAGCAGTACTTC
CASSWTGSNEQYF
>.|TRBV3-1|.|TRBJ1-5
TGTGCCAGCAGCCAAGGGGGCTGGCAGCCCCAGCATTTT
CASSQGGWQPQHF
>once|TRBV6-2/TRBV6-3|.|TRBJ2-1
TGTGCCAGCAGTTACTCGACGTCTTACAATGAGCAGTTCTTC
CASSYSTSYNEQFF